What follows are 28 T cell receptor beta chains derived from one specimen sequenced in a study of memory CD4+ T cells and cytomegalovirus serostatus. Single viable CD3+CD4+CD8-CD45RO+ cells were sorted as the memory CD4+ T cells. Here immunoSEQ multiplex PCR was the method, and the copy in TCRdb shows in-frame clones only, minus some. The sample contains roughly 45,000 clones, 60% to 85% of which appear only once. Input material: memory CD4+ T cells from blood. The receptors derive from an adult in good health and CMV-seronegative.

J is TRBJ2-2 and V is TRBV11-3, with 8 bases aligning to TRBD1. This CDR3 region has 13 residues. Germline V gene sequence: CDR1 SGHNT, CDR2 YENEEA. Unmatched junction bases numbered 0, after V lost 8 bases and J lost 1 base. This CDR3 is CASGTGNTGELFF. CDR3 nucleotides: TGTGCCAGCGGGACAGGGAACACCGGGGAGCTGTTTTTT.

The chain combines TRBV11-2 with TRBJ2-1; tentative D call: TRBD2 (6 bases). V lost 1 base to trimming and J lost 5 bases, with 15 bases between them. The V gene's germline CDR1 is SGHAT and CDR2 FQNNGV. The CDR3 consists of 16 residues. CDR3 in DNA: TGTGCCAGCAGCTTAGGGTCGTGGGGGGTCAACAATGAGCAGTTCTTC. Translating gives CASSLGSWGVNNEQFF. The full variable domain, with the rest looked up from reference TRBV11-2 and TRBJ2-1, is EAGVAQSPRYKIIEKRQSVAFWCNPISGHATLYWYQQILGQGPKLLIQFQNNGVVDDSQLPKDRFSAERLKGVDSTLKIQPAKLEDSAVYLCASSLGSWGVNNEQFFGPGTRLTVL.

The chain uses TRBV20-1 and TRBJ1-4; D is ambiguous. V lost 5 bases and J lost 8, with 9 bases in between. Germline CDR1 is DFQATT and CDR2 is SNEGSKA (reference sequence). This CDR3 has 11 residues. The CDR3 sequence is CSAPSGEKLFF. Here the CDR3 DNA reads TGCAGTGCTCCCAGTGGAGAAAAACTGTTTTTT.

This clone was detected a few times. The rearrangement links TRBV27 to TRBJ1-1; D is ambiguous. V was clipped by 6 bases and J by 4 bases, with 9 bases between them. Germline-derived CDR1 and CDR2 are MNHEY and SMNVEV (reference sequence). The CDR3 has 12 residues. CDR3 amino acids: CASRAISTEAFF. The DNA of the CDR3 is TGTGCCAGCAGAGCGATAAGCACTGAAGCTTTCTTT.

V is TRBV7-9 and J is TRBJ1-2, with 9 bases matching TRBD1. The V gene end was trimmed by 3 bases and the J gene end by 12 bases; junction bases not matched to a gene: 8. This CDR3 spans 13 amino acids. Looked up from germline, CDR1 is SEHNR and CDR2 is FQNEAQ (reference sequence). CDR3 bases: TGTGCCAGCAGCTTCCCGGGACAGGGAAATAACACCTTC. Encoded protein: CASSFPGQGNNTF. The variable domain in full, with the rest retrieved from reference TRBV7-9 and TRBJ1-2, is DTGVSQNPRHKITKRGQNVTFRCDPISEHNRLYWYRQTLGQGPEFLTYFQNEAQLEKSRLLSDRFSAERPKGSFSTLEIQRTEQGDSAMYLCASSFPGQGNNTFGSGTRLTVV.

V usage is TRBV13 and J usage is TRBJ1-2, with TRBD1 as a possible D gene (6 bases). V lost 4 bases, J lost 5 bases, and 11 bases lay in between. CDR1 and CDR2 (germline): PRHDT, FYEKMQ (reference sequence). CDR3 size: 13 residues. This CDR3 is CASSSGQTYGYTF. DNA of the CDR3: TGTGCCAGCAGCTCTGGACAGACTTATGGCTACACCTTC.

This clone was seen just once. This rearrangement joins TRBV7-9 to TRBJ2-7, with D maybe TRBD2 (5 bases). The V end was cut by 5 bases, the J end by 4 bases, with 9 bases between. CDR1 SEHNR and CDR2 FQNEAQ come from the germline V gene (reference sequence). This CDR3 has 12 residues. DNA for the CDR3: TGTGCCAGCAGCCGTGGGGAGTACGAGCAGTACTTC. This translates into CASSRGEYEQYF. Filled out from reference TRBV7-9 and TRBJ2-7, the complete variable domain reads DTGVSQNPRHKITKRGQNVTFRCDPISEHNRLYWYRQTLGQGPEFLTYFQNEAQLEKSRLLSDRFSAERPKGSFSTLEIQRTEQGDSAMYLCASSRGEYEQYFGPGTRLTVT.

The chain joins TRBV6-1 to TRBJ2-1; D not certain. V was pared by 7 bases and J by 6 bases, with 4 bases between. The CDR3 has 10 amino acids. Per germline, CDR1 MNHNS and CDR2 SASEGT. The CDR3 region has the DNA TGTGCCAGCAACTTCAATGAGCAGTTCTTC. Amino acids: CASNFNEQFF.

The chain links TRBV28 to TRBJ1-1; 9 bases map to TRBD1. V lost 7 bases to trimming and J lost 4 bases; unmatched junction nucleotides: 13. Looked up from germline, CDR1 is MDHEN and CDR2 is SYDVKM. The CDR3 runs 16 residues. This CDR3 is CASNPGTGSGGTEAFF. CDR3 nucleotides: TGTGCCAGCAACCCCGGGACAGGGTCTGGGGGCACTGAAGCTTTCTTT.

This clone appeared a few times. Here the CDR3 reads CASRQDYEQYF. The CDR3 DNA reads as TGTGCCTCGCGGCAGGACTACGAGCAGTACTTC. The chain links TRBV6-5 to TRBJ2-7; no definite D call. The CDR3 is 11 residues long. CDR1 is MNHEY and CDR2 is SVGAGI in the germline V gene. The V end was cut by 11 bases, the J end by 3 bases, with 11 bases between.

This clone came up a few times. The rearrangement joins TRBV18 to TRBJ2-3; TRBD2 might be the D (7 bases). V was trimmed by 5 bases and J by 0 bases, leaving 12 bases between them. This CDR3 has 15 amino acids. The germline gives CDR1 KGHSH, CDR2 LQKENI. CDR3 sequence: CASSTRGASTDTQYF. The CDR3 nucleotides read TGTGCCAGCTCAACACGGGGGGCTAGCACAGATACGCAGTATTTT.

This chain joins TRBV19 and TRBJ1-2, with D tentatively TRBD1 (6 bases). Per the germline V gene, CDR1 is LNHDA and CDR2 is SQIVND (reference sequence). This CDR3 comprises 14 residues. V lost 3 bases, J lost 6 bases, and 14 bases lay in between. The CDR3 here is CASSIAGARDGYTF. The CDR3 DNA follows: TGTGCCAGTAGTATTGCAGGGGCAAGGGATGGCTACACCTTC.

The V call is TRBV28, the J call TRBJ2-7; TRBD1 might be the D (6 bases). CDR3 length equals 15 residues. Germline assignment: CDR1 MDHEN and CDR2 SYDVKM. Trimming removed 6 bases at V and 2 bases at J, with 17 bases between. CDR3 region: CASSVAGVSTYEQYF. In DNA, the CDR3 is TGTGCCAGCAGCGTCGCAGGGGTGAGTACCTACGAGCAGTACTTC.

This sequence joins TRBV10-3 and TRBJ2-1; D gene unclear. The germline CDR1 and CDR2 sequences are ENHRY and SYGVKD. V was clipped by 5 bases and J by 5 bases, with 10 bases between them. The CDR3 totals 13 residues. The CDR3: CAISSYPNNEQFF. For the CDR3, the DNA is TGTGCCATCAGTTCCTACCCTAACAATGAGCAGTTCTTC.

The chain uses TRBV27 and TRBJ1-5; D may be TRBD1 (5 bases). Trimming removed 1 base from V and 5 bases from J, with 6 bases in between. The V gene's germline CDR1 is MNHEY and CDR2 SMNVEV (reference sequence). CDR3 size: 13 residues. CDR3 in DNA: TGTGCCAGCAGTTTATTCAGGGATCAGCCCCAGCATTTT. Residues: CASSLFRDQPQHF.

The chain has TRBV19 and TRBJ2-3; D may be TRBD2 (5 bases). The CDR3 is 15 amino acids. Germline CDR1 and CDR2: LNHDA and SQIVND (reference sequence). Between the trimmed V and J ends, which lost 3 bases and 0 bases, there was a span of 10 bases. CDR3 DNA: TGTGCCAGTAGTATCCTGGAGGATAGCACAGATACGCAGTATTTT. Translated, it gives CASSILEDSTDTQYF.

The V call is TRBV27, the J call TRBJ2-7, with TRBD2 as a possible D gene (5 bases). Trimming pared 6 bases from V and 2 bases from J, leaving 8 bases between. Germline CDR1 MNHEY, CDR2 SMNVEV (reference sequence). The CDR3 spans 12 residues. DNA for the CDR3: TGTGCCAGCAGGACGGGAACCTACGAGCAGTACTTC. It yields the protein CASRTGTYEQYF.

CDR3 DNA sequence: TGCGCCAGCAGCCCGGGGGGGGCCCTAACTAATGAAAAACTGTTTTTT. It encodes CASSPGGALTNEKLFF. The chain carries TRBV4-1 and TRBJ1-4; a possible D gene is TRBD1 (6 bases). Germline CDR1 is MGHRA and CDR2 is YSYEKL. CDR3 length equals 16 residues. V was shortened by 4 bases and J by 1 base, with 13 bases between the two germline ends.

The table lists this clone with a count of one. The chain combines TRBV5-1 with TRBJ2-7, with D perhaps TRBD2 (5 bases). Germline loops: CDR1 SGHRS, CDR2 YFSETQ. The CDR3 spans 17 residues. Between the trimmed V and J ends, which lost 5 bases and 2 bases, there was a span of 23 bases. This CDR3 is CASRSAGPGLGPYEQYF. The CDR3 region has the DNA TGCGCCAGCAGGTCCGCGGGCCCCGGTCTGGGCCCCTACGAGCAGTACTTC.

The V call is TRBV6-5, the J call TRBJ2-3, with a tentative D call TRBD1 (5 bases). V was clipped by 7 bases and J by 3 bases, with 17 bases between them. The CDR3 runs 15 residues. Germline V gene sequence: CDR1 MNHEY, CDR2 SVGAGI. The CDR3 loop reads CASKSLRDRTDTQYF. DNA for the CDR3: TGTGCCAGCAAGAGCCTCAGGGATAGGACAGATACGCAGTATTTT.

This clone was counted between two and nine times. The chain carries TRBV5-4 and TRBJ2-1, with 8 bases identical to TRBD2. This CDR3 region has 14 residues. Germline V lookup: CDR1 SGHNT, CDR2 YYREEE (reference sequence). The J segment lost 7 bases and the V segment lost 1 base, leaving 4 bases of the junction unmatched. CDR3 nucleotides: TGTGCCAGCAGCTTGATAGCGGGGATAAATGAGCAGTTCTTC. The encoded protein is CASSLIAGINEQFF.

Judged by abundance, this clone is medium-sized. The sample holds other DNA sequences that translate to the same CDR3. The chain carries TRBV28 and TRBJ1-1; D uncertain. CDR1 is MDHEN, CDR2 SYDVKM, per germline. The CDR3 length is 12 residues. V lost 2 bases and J lost 3, with 4 bases in between. This CDR3 is CASSLLYTEAFF. In nucleotides, the CDR3 is TGTGCCAGCAGTTTACTTTACACTGAAGCTTTCTTT. Filled out from reference TRBV28 and TRBJ1-1, the complete variable domain reads DVKVTQSSRYLVKRTGEKVFLECVQDMDHENMFWYRQDPGLGLRLIYFSYDVKMKEKGDIPEGYSVSREKKERFSLILESASTNQTSMYLCASSLLYTEAFFGQGTRLTVV.

This clone was picked up a small number of times. CDR3 sequence reads: CASSDQAPEGEKLFF. The CDR3 nucleotides read TGTGCCAGCAGTGATCAGGCCCCGGAGGGCGAAAAACTGTTTTTT. The chain uses TRBV2 and TRBJ1-4, with D uncertain. Between the trimmed V and J ends, which lost 3 bases and 8 bases, there was a span of 16 bases. The germline gives CDR1 SNHLY, CDR2 FYNNEI. This CDR3 spans 15 amino acids. Filled out from reference TRBV2 and TRBJ1-4, the complete variable domain reads EPEVTQTPSHQVTQMGQEVILRCVPISNHLYFYWYRQILGQKVEFLVSFYNNEISEKSEIFDDQFSVERPDGSNFTLKIRSTKLEDSAMYFCASSDQAPEGEKLFFGSGTQLSVL.

V is TRBV7-9 and J is TRBJ1-1; no clear D. This CDR3 contains 14 residues. The germline V gene has CDR1 SEHNR and CDR2 FQNEAQ (reference sequence). Deletions cut 5 bases from V and 4 bases from J, with 14 bases between. The CDR3 here is CASSPGPPGTEAFF. As DNA, the CDR3 is TGTGCCAGCAGCCCCGGACCGCCGGGCACTGAAGCTTTCTTT.

This chain uses TRBV6-6 with TRBJ1-6; the D is unclear. Trimming cost V 6 bases and J 0 bases, with 9 bases left between them. The CDR3 covers 15 residues. Germline CDR1 and CDR2: MNHNY and SVGAGI (reference sequence). CDR3 DNA: TGTGCCAGCAGCCCAAGCGGCTCCTATAATTCACCCCTCCACTTT. This sequence encodes CASSPSGSYNSPLHF.

This chain joins TRBV6-5 and TRBJ2-5; tentatively, D is TRBD2 (6 bases). The CDR3 contains 13 residues. The germline V gene encodes CDR1 MNHEY and CDR2 SVGAGI. The V and J ends lost 2 bases and 9 bases respectively, with 13 bases between them. CDR3 amino acids: CASSYGGFGAQYF. CDR3 nucleotides: TGTGCCAGCAGTTACGGGGGGTTTGGGGCCCAGTACTTC.

The chain combines TRBV28 with TRBJ2-4; 8 nucleotides agree with TRBD2. The CDR3 totals 14 residues. The V and J ends lost 5 bases and 9 bases, in that order; junction bases with no gene match: 9. CDR1 and CDR2 (germline): MDHEN, SYDVKM. Written as DNA, the CDR3 is TGTGCCAGCAGTACCGGGACTAGGTGGGGCATTCAGTACTTC. This translates into CASSTGTRWGIQYF.

J is TRBJ1-5 and V is TRBV9; no clear D gene. The CDR3 loop spans 13 amino acids. The V gene lost 1 base and the J gene lost 4 bases, with 6 bases spanning the gap. CDR1 and CDR2 (germline): SGDLS, YYNGEE. The CDR3 DNA sequence: TGTGCCAGCAGCGTATTCGATAATCAGCCCCAGCATTTT. Translating it yields CASSVFDNQPQHF.